This TCR beta chain was recorded in a study of regulatory T cells in long-lasting Graves disease. Study outcomes and limitations: Persistent disease exhibited a predilection for TRBV28, TRBJ1-2 and TRBJ2-5.

In its sample, this clonotype was seen many times. Its cognate antigen is unknown. TCR beta libraries were built with iRepertoire HTBI primers and Arm-PCR of CDR3 regions. TCRdb independently ran MiXCR on the multiplex PCR reads; one entry per CDR3 protein. The table lists 350,000 to 550,000 distinct CDR3 sequences, 15% to 20% of them singletons. The CDR3 is 14 residues long. The germline CDR1 and CDR2 sequences are MNHNS and SASEGT. V lost 4 bases and J lost 4, with 13 bases in between. Time point reported: newly diagnosed GD, antithyroid drugs for less than 3 months. Scientists built the TCR library using RNA that was extracted from PBMCs. These same data were also listed under a study on T cells in Graves' hyperthyroidism and ophthalmopathy. From that report: TCR CDR3 regions were first amplified by RT-PCR with HTBI primers.

This TCR was sampled from a woman under 30 with Graves disease. Sequenced here: peripheral blood mononuclear cells (PBMCs), sampled at new diagnosis, from a patient treated with antithyroid drugs. This chain links TRBV6-1 with TRBJ1-2, with D possibly matching TRBD1 (5 bases). The CDR3 is CASSVTGVGYGYTF. The CDR3 DNA sequence: TGTGCCAGCAGTGTCACGGGGGTGGGCTATGGCTACACCTTC.